Listed below are T cell receptor beta chains from one sample, sequenced in a study of T-cell reconstitution after alpha-beta-depleted transplantation in children. MiXCR, applied by TCRdb to the PCR reads, yields one record per CDR3 protein. The profile shows roughly 90,000 distinct CDR3 sequences, about 12% of them singletons. The material sequenced was PBMCs from the stem cell graft donor, taken from the stem cell graft. The receptors derive from a human donor who donated a stem cell graft to a child with inherited bone marrow failure. Both conserved end residues are part of each CDR3. The D gene is left open where the match is weak. Size values are once, few and many counts, or a class for expanded clones, and some rows have none.

J gene	V gene	clone size	D gene	CDR3 DNA	CDR3 protein
TRBJ2-7	TRBV20-1	many	TRBD2	TGCAGCCCAAGGGCACTAGCGGTCCCCTGGGAGCAGTACTTC	CSPRALAVPWEQYF
TRBJ1-2	TRBV7-2	many	NA	TGTGCCAGCAGCCAGAGAGGGCAGCCGGGGGGCTACACCTTC	CASSQRGQPGGYTF
TRBJ1-2	TRBV28	many	NA	TGTGCCAGCAGTCCACGAAGGGGACAAGGAGAGAGCTACACCTTC	CASSPRRGQGESYTF
TRBJ2-3	TRBV20-1	NA	NA	TGCAGTGCTCGTCTCAGGGCTAGCACAGATACGCAGTATTTT	CSARLRASTDTQYF
TRBJ2-3	TRBV28	many	TRBD2	TGTGCCAGCAGCTCTGCGGGACTAGCGGGTGATACGCAGTATTTT	CASSSAGLAGDTQYF
TRBJ2-7	TRBV5-1	many	TRBD1	TGCGCCAGCAGCCCGGACAGGGGGACCTACGAGCAGTACTTC	CASSPDRGTYEQYF
TRBJ2-3	TRBV5-1	many	NA	TGCGCCAGCAGCCTGACGGACACCCTAGATACGCAGTATTTT	CASSLTDTLDTQYF
TRBJ2-2	TRBV13	NA	NA	TGTGCCATGGGCTCGGGGCTCGGCTGCGGGGAGCTGTTTTTT	CAMGSGLGCGELFF
TRBJ1-1	TRBV27	many	NA	TGTGCCAGCAGTTTATCAGGCAGCCACACTGAAGCTTTCTTT	CASSLSGSHTEAFF
TRBJ2-5	TRBV20-1	many	NA	TGCAGTGCCCCTGGACAGCAAGAGACCCAGTACTTC	CSAPGQQETQYF
TRBJ2-5	TRBV4-3	few	TRBD2	TGCGCCAGCAGCCAAGTAGGACTAGCGGCACAAGAGACCCAGTACTTC	CASSQVGLAAQETQYF
TRBJ1-4	TRBV7-9	many	TRBD1	TGTGCCAGCAGCAGATCCGGACAGGGGGCGAGAGAACTGTTTTTT	CASSRSGQGARELFF
TRBJ2-2	TRBV20-1	many	TRBD2	TGCAGTGCCGCCCGCGGGGGGTGGACCGGGGAGCTGTTTTTT	CSAARGGWTGELFF
TRBJ2-7	TRBV12-3/TRBV12-4	many	NA	TGTGCCAGCAGTCGGACTGGGGAGCAGTACTTC	CASSRTGEQYF
TRBJ1-2	TRBV27	NA	TRBD1	TGTGCCAGCAGTTTCAGGGGGAACTATGGCTACACCTTC	CASSFRGNYGYTF
TRBJ2-6	TRBV2	NA	NA	TGTGCCAGCAGTGGCGCTTCCCGTGGGGCCAACGTCCTGACTTTC	CASSGASRGANVLTF
TRBJ1-2	TRBV7-9	few	NA	TGTGCCAGCAGCTTAAGTCCGGGGGTCTATGGCTACACCTTC	CASSLSPGVYGYTF
TRBJ2-1	TRBV24-1	many	TRBD2	TGTGCCACCAGTGATACTAGCGGGAGGCCTTATAATGAGCAGTTCTTC	CATSDTSGRPYNEQFF
TRBJ2-7	TRBV6-2/TRBV6-3	NA	NA	TGTGCCAGCAGCTACTCCCGGGACACTCTCTACGAGCAGTACTTC	CASSYSRDTLYEQYF
TRBJ2-5	TRBV28	many	NA	TGTGCCAGCAGTTTATACCCTGCTGTGACAGAAGAGACCCAGTACTTC	CASSLYPAVTEETQYF
TRBJ1-6	TRBV20-1	few	NA	TGCAGTGCTAGAGGAGCGGTTTGGAATTCACCCCTCCACTTT	CSARGAVWNSPLHF
TRBJ2-1	TRBV12-3/TRBV12-4	many	NA	TGTGCCAGCAGTTCTCGGACAGGACTAGGGGAGCAGTTCTTC	CASSSRTGLGEQFF
TRBJ2-3	TRBV5-1	many	NA	TGCGCCAGCAGCTTGCTGACCGAACCTGAAGATACGCAGTATTTT	CASSLLTEPEDTQYF
TRBJ1-2	TRBV20-1	many	NA	TGCAGTGCCCATGACAGTGTCTCGGGAGGCTACACCTTC	CSAHDSVSGGYTF
TRBJ1-2	TRBV20-1	few	NA	TGCAGTGCTGCCCCGTATGGCTACACCTTC	CSAAPYGYTF
TRBJ1-1	TRBV7-9	many	NA	TGTGCCAGCAGCTTAGAATCACCACTGAACACTGAAGCTTTCTTT	CASSLESPLNTEAFF
TRBJ2-7	TRBV20-1	many	TRBD2	TGCAGTGCTAGAGGGCGACGCGGGAGCTCCTACGAGCAGTACTTC	CSARGRRGSSYEQYF
TRBJ1-2	TRBV4-1	many	NA	TGCGCCAGCAGCCCTCCAGGGTATAACTATGGCTACACCTTC	CASSPPGYNYGYTF
TRBJ2-3	TRBV7-2	many	NA	TGTGCCAGCAGCTTAGAATTAGCACTCACAGATACGCAGTATTTT	CASSLELALTDTQYF
TRBJ1-1	TRBV12-3/TRBV12-4	many	TRBD1	TGTGCCAGCAGCCTTACCCCCGGGACAGGGACCCCCGAAGCTTTCTTT	CASSLTPGTGTPEAFF
TRBJ2-2	TRBV18	NA	TRBD1	TGTGCCAGCTCCCAGGGGGCGGCGGACACCGGGGAGCTGTTTTTT	CASSQGAADTGELFF
TRBJ2-3	TRBV5-1	many	TRBD2	TGCGCCAGCAGGAACATAGCGGGGGGCTCCACAGATACGCAGTATTTT	CASRNIAGGSTDTQYF
TRBJ2-5	TRBV12-3/TRBV12-4	many	NA	TGTGCCAGCAGTTCCCGGTGGGGTGAGACCCAGTACTTC	CASSSRWGETQYF
TRBJ1-5	TRBV10-3	NA	TRBD1	TGTGCCATCTCTCTGGGACAGGAAGATACTCAGCCCCAGCATTTT	CAISLGQEDTQPQHF
TRBJ1-6	TRBV4-1	few	NA	TGCGCCAGCAGCCAAGAGCAGAGCCCCATTAATTCACCCCTCCACTTT	CASSQEQSPINSPLHF
TRBJ1-5	TRBV4-3	many	NA	TGCGCCAGCAGCCAAGAACCGGGTAGCAATCAGCCCCAGCATTTT	CASSQEPGSNQPQHF